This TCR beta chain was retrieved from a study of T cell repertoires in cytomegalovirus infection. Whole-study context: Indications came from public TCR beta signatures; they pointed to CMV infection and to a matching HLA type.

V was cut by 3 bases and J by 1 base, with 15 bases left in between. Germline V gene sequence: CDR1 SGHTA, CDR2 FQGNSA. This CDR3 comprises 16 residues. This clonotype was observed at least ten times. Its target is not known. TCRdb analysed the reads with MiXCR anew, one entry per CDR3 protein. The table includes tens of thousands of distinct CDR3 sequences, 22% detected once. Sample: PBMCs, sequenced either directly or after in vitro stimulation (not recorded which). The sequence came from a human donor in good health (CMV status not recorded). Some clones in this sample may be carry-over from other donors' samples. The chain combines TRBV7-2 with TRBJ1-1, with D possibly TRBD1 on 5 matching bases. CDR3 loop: CASSFPGRLPNTEAFF. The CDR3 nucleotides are TGTGCCAGCAGCTTTCCGGGACGCCTTCCGAACACTGAAGCTTTCTTT.